The next 7 T cell receptor beta chains were all read from a single sample in a study of Graves' ophthalmopathy and Graves' hyperthyroidism. The sequenced template was RNA, covering the TCR beta CDR3 region. Investigators did first-round RT-PCR with HTBI primers, then second-round multiplex PCR. Via MiXCR, TCRdb re-called the multiplex PCR reads, giving one row per CDR3 protein. In the table there are almost 400,000 distinct CDR3 sequences, around 19% of which are singletons. Sequencing was performed on peripheral blood. Every receptor here comes from a young woman with Graves' ophthalmopathy.

This clonotype was observed at least ten times. At one end, the junction sequence differs from germline, possibly due to a read error. The chain employs TRBV28 and TRBJ2-5, with D unresolved. This CDR3 comprises 12 residues. The germline CDR1 and CDR2 sequences are MDHEN and SYDVKM. Here the CDR3 reads CASNLSGETQYF. The DNA of the CDR3 is TGTGCCAGCAATTTATCCGGAGAGACCCAGTACTTC.

The table lists this clonotype with many counts. The chain links TRBV24-1 to TRBJ2-7; D uncertain. V was clipped by 1 base and J by 0 bases, with 3 bases between them. Germline V CDR1 and CDR2: KGHDR, SFDVKD. There are 13 residues in the CDR3. CDR3 sequence reads: CATSDFRSYEQYF. Written as DNA, the CDR3 is TGTGCCACCAGTGATTTCCGCTCCTACGAGCAGTACTTC.

The sample holds many counts of this clonotype. This chain joins TRBV18 and TRBJ2-7, with 8 bases matching TRBD2. Germline V gene lookup returns CDR1 KGHSH and CDR2 LQKENI. This CDR3 has 14 residues. Trimming took 6 bases from V and 5 from J; bases not matched to a gene: 9. The DNA for the CDR3 is TGTGCCAGCTCCTTGGGGACTAGGAGGGACGAGCAGTACTTC. Translated, it gives CASSLGTRRDEQYF.

This clonotype was detected many times. The chain is built from TRBV28 and TRBJ2-5; 8 bases fit TRBD1. This CDR3 has 15 amino acids. Germline values: CDR1 MDHEN, CDR2 SYDVKM. The J segment lost 2 bases and the V segment lost 6 bases, leaving 8 bases of the junction unmatched. The CDR3 protein is CASRLGTGLQETQYF. The CDR3 DNA is TGTGCCAGCAGGCTCGGGACAGGCTTGCAAGAGACCCAGTACTTC.

This clonotype was observed at least ten times. The rearrangement uses TRBV13 and TRBJ2-4; D perhaps matches TRBD1 (6 bases). Trimming took off 0 bases at V and 12 bases at J, with 12 bases between the two ends. The CDR3 runs 13 residues. Germline V CDR1 and CDR2: PRHDT, FYEKMQ (reference sequence). CDR3 coding DNA: TGTGCCAGCAGCTTAGGCCTTCAGGGGAATCAGTACTTC. It encodes CASSLGLQGNQYF.

The chain recombines TRBV12-3 or TRBV12-4 with TRBJ2-7, with 7 positions matching TRBD2. V trimming: 4 bases; J trimming: 7 bases; junction bases outside the gene matches: 7. CDR3 length: 13 residues. CDR3 coding DNA: TGTGCCAGCAGTTCGACGGGAGGAGCAGAGCAGTACTTC. Translation gives CASSSTGGAEQYF.

The rearrangement uses TRBV12-3 or TRBV12-4 and TRBJ1-1, with D tentatively TRBD1 (5 bases). V gave up 5 bases and J gave up 6 bases, with 13 bases separating them. The CDR3 runs 13 residues. The CDR3 spells CASSRGMGAEAFF. CDR3 nucleotide sequence: TGTGCCAGCAGTCGGGGGATGGGGGCTGAAGCTTTCTTT.